Following are 8 T cell receptor beta chains from one sample sequenced in a study of post-analysis software for immune sequencing data. Points from the study as a whole: Patients showed TRBV5-6, TRBV5-1 and TRBV20-1 among 4 or 5 TRBV segments more frequent than in controls.

Carried by the TCR beta cDNA libraries were unique molecular identifiers. TCRdb fed the PCR reads into MiXCR, producing one record per CDR3 protein. The sample carries some 700,000 distinct CDR3 sequences, roughly three fifths recorded once. These TCRs are of unknown antigen specificity. What was sequenced was blood. The origin of the receptors is a girl aged 2-15 years with multiple sclerosis.

This clonotype was detected a few times. The chain recombines TRBV7-8 with TRBJ2-1; TRBD2 aligns across 8 bases. Unmatched junction bases numbered 12, after V lost 5 bases and J lost 9 bases. Germline assignment: CDR1 SGHVS and CDR2 FQNEAQ. The CDR3 spans 15 residues. The CDR3 sequence: CASSPPGTSSSEQFF. The CDR3 DNA reads TGTGCCAGCAGCCCCCCCGGGACTAGTTCATCTGAGCAGTTCTTC.

The chain has TRBV5-1 and TRBJ2-1; TRBD2 agrees at 10 bases. V was pared by 4 bases and J by 9 bases, with 10 bases of the junction left unmatched. The CDR3 is 15 residues long. Germline CDR1 is SGHRS and CDR2 is YFSETQ. CDR3 DNA: TGCGCCAGCAGCCCGAGCGGGGGGGCCGCAAGTGAGCAGTTCTTC. Its protein is CASSPSGGAASEQFF.

This chain uses TRBV11-2 with TRBJ2-1, with TRBD1 identical over 10 bases. This CDR3 has 16 amino acids. J lost 12 bases, V lost 5 bases, and 16 bases had no gene match. Germline-derived CDR1 and CDR2 are SGHAT and FQNNGV. The CDR3 DNA reads as TGTGCCAGCAGCCAATTTGGGGACAGGGGACGCTGGTGGCAGTTCTTC. This encodes CASSQFGDRGRWWQFF.

This clonotype was counted a few times. This rearrangement joins TRBV6-5 to TRBJ2-7; no clear D. CDR1 MNHEY and CDR2 SVGAGI come from the germline V gene. V lost 2 bases and J lost 4, with 15 bases in between. This CDR3 is 15 amino acids long. The CDR3 region has the DNA TGTGCCAGCAGTTACGAAGGCGCGCGCCTTTACGAGCAGTACTTC. Translated, it gives CASSYEGARLYEQYF.

The chain has TRBV6-5 and TRBJ1-1; D is unresolved. V lost 7 bases to trimming and J lost 4 bases, with 16 bases between them. The CDR3 totals 14 residues. Looked up from germline, CDR1 is MNHEY and CDR2 is SVGAGI. CDR3 loop: CASKFSATATEAFF. DNA for the CDR3: TGTGCCAGCAAGTTTTCCGCCACGGCCACTGAAGCTTTCTTT.

The rearrangement joins TRBV7-9 to TRBJ2-4, with D uncertain. This CDR3 contains 14 residues. From germline, CDR1 is SEHNR and CDR2 FQNEAQ (reference sequence). Trimming left V 0 bases short and J 0 bases short, with 3 bases between. CDR3 nucleotide sequence: TGTGCCAGCAGCTTAGCCTCAGCCAAAAACATTCAGTACTTC. Its protein product is CASSLASAKNIQYF.

V and J are TRBV7-2 and TRBJ2-1; D may be TRBD1 (6 bases). This CDR3 is built from 16 residues. Germline CDR1 and CDR2: SGHTA and FQGNSA. Trimming removed 5 bases from V and 6 bases from J, with 20 bases in between. The CDR3 bases are TGTGCCAGCAGCCCCCTACAGGGCTTGGAATTCAATGAGCAGTTCTTC. Translated, it gives CASSPLQGLEFNEQFF.

Note on this clonotype: A junction end diverges from the germline sequence, so it may reflect a read error. J is TRBJ2-5 and V is TRBV6-5; tentative D call: TRBD2 (6 bases). The CDR3 consists of 13 residues. The germline V gene has CDR1 MNHEY and CDR2 SVGAGI. CDR3 sequence reads: CASRRLVQGTQYF. DNA of the CDR3: TGTGCCAGCAGGCGACTAGTACAAGGGACCCAGTACTTC.